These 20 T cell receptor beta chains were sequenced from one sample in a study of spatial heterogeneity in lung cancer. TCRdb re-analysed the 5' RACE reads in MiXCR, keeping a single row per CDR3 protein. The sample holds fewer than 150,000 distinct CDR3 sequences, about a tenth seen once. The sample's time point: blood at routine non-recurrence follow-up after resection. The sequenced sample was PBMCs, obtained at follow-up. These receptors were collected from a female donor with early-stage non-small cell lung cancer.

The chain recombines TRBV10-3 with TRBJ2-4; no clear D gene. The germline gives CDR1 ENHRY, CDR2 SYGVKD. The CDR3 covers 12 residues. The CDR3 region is CDQGPSFNIQYF. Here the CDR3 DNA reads TGTGACCAAGGTCCTAGTTTTAACATTCAGTACTTC.

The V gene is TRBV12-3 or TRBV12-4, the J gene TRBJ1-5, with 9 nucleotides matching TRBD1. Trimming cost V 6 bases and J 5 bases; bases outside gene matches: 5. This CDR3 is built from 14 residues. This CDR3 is CASRGQGSYQPQHF. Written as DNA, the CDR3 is TGTGCCAGCAGAGGACAGGGGTCATATCAGCCCCAGCATTTT.

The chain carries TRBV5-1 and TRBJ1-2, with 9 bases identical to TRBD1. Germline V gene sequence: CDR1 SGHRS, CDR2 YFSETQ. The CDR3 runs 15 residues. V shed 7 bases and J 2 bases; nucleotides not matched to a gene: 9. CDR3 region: CASQRGTGTNYGYTF. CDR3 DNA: TGCGCCAGCCAGCGGGGGACAGGGACAAACTATGGCTACACCTTC.

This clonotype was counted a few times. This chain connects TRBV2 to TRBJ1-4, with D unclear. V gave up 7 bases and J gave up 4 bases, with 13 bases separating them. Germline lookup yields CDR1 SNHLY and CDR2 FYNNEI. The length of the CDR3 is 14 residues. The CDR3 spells CASKGRQNNEKLFF. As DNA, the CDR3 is TGTGCCAGCAAAGGTCGGCAGAATAATGAAAAACTGTTTTTT.

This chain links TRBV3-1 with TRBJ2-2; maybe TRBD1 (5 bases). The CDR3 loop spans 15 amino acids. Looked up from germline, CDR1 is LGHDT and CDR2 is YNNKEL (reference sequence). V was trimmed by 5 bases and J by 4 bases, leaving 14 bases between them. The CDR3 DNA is TGTGCCAGCAGCGGAAGAGACAGATTCACCGGGGAGCTGTTTTTT. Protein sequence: CASSGRDRFTGELFF.

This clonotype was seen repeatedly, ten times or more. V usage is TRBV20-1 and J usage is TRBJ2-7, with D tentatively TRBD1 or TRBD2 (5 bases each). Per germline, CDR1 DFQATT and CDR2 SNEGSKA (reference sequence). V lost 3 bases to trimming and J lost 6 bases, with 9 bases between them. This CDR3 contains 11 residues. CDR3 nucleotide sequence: TGCAGTGCTAGGGGACGGGTCGAGCAGTACTTC. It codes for CSARGRVEQYF.

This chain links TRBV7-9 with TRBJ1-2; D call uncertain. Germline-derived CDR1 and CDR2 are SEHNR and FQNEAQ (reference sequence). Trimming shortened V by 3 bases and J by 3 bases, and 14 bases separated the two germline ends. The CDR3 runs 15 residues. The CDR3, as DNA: TGTGCCAGCAGCTTTGCCACCGGGCCCGACTATGGCTACACCTTC. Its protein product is CASSFATGPDYGYTF.

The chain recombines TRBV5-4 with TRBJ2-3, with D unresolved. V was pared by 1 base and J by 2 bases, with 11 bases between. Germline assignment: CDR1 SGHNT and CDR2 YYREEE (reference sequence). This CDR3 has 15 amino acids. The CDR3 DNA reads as TGTGCCAGCAGCTTGCCGTCGCAACTCACAGATACGCAGTATTTT. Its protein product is CASSLPSQLTDTQYF.

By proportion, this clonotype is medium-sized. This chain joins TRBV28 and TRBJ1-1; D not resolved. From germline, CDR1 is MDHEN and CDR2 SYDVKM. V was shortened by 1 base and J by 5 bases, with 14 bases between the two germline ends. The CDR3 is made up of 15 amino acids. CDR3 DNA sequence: TGTGCCAGCAGTTTATCCTCATATGGCGGTACTGAAGCTTTCTTT. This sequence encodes CASSLSSYGGTEAFF. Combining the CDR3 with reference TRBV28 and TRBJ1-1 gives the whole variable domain DVKVTQSSRYLVKRTGEKVFLECVQDMDHENMFWYRQDPGLGLRLIYFSYDVKMKEKGDIPEGYSVSREKKERFSLILESASTNQTSMYLCASSLSSYGGTEAFFGQGTRLTVV.

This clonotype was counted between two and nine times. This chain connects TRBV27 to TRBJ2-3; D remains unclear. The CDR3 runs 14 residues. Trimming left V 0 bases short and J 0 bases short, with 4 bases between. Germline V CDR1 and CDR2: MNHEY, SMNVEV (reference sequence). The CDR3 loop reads CASSLSKSTDTQYF. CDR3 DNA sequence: TGTGCCAGCAGTTTATCCAAGAGCACAGATACGCAGTATTTT.

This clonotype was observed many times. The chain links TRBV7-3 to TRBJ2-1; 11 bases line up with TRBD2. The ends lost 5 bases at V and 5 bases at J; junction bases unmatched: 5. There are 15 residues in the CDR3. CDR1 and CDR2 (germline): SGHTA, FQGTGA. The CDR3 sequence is CASSPGTSGNNEQFF. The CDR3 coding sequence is TGTGCCAGCAGCCCCGGGACTAGCGGAAACAATGAGCAGTTCTTC.

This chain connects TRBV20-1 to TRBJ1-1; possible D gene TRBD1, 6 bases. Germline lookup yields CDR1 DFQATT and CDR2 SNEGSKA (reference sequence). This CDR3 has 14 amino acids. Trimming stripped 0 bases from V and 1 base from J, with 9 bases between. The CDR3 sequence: CSARDSRGNTEAFF. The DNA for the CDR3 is TGCAGTGCTAGAGATTCCAGGGGGAACACTGAAGCTTTCTTT.

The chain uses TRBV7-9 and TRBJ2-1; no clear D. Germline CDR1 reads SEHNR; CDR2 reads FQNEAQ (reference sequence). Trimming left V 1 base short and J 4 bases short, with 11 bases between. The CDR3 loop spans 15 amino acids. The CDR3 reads CASSLGRSIYNEQFF. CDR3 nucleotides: TGTGCCAGCAGCTTAGGACGGAGTATTTACAATGAGCAGTTCTTC.

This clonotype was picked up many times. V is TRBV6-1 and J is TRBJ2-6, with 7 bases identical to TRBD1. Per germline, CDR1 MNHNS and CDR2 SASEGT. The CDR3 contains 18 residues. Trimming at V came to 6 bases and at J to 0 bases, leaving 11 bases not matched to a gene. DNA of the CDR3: TGTGCCAGCAGCCTAACCTGGACAGGCCTCTCTGGGGCCAACGTCCTGACTTTC. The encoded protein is CASSLTWTGLSGANVLTF.

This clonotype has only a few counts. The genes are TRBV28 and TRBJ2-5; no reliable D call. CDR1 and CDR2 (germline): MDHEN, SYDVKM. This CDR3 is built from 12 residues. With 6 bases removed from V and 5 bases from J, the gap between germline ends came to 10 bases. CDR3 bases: TGTGCCAGCAGGGACCCCCCGGAGACCCAGTACTTC. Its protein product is CASRDPPETQYF.

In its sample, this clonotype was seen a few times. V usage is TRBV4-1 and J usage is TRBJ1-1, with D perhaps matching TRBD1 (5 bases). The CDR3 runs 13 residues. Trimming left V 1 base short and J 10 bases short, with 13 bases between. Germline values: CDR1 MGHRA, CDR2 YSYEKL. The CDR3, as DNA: TGCGCCAGCAGCCAAGTTGCAGGGTCAGGAGCTTTCTTT. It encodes CASSQVAGSGAFF.

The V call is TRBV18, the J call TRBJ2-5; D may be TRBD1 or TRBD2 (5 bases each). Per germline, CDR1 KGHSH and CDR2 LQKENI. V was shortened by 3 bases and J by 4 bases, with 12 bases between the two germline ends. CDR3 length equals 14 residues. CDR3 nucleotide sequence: TGTGCCAGCTCACCCACGGGGCTTGGAGAGACCCAGTACTTC. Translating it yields CASSPTGLGETQYF.

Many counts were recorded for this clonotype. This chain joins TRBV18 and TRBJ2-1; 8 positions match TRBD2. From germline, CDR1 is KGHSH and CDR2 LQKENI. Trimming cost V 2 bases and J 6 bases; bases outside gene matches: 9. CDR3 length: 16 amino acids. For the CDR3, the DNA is TGTGCCAGCTCACCATATGAAGCGGGAGTTGCCAATGAGCAGTTCTTC. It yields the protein CASSPYEAGVANEQFF.

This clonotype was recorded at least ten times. Here the CDR3 DNA reads TGTGCCAGCAGAGCGGGGAGGGGCAATGAGCAGTTCTTC. This gives the protein CASRAGRGNEQFF. The J gene is TRBJ2-1, the V gene TRBV7-2; 7 bases are shared with TRBD2. This CDR3 comprises 13 residues. V shed 6 bases, J shed 6 bases, and the junction held 5 bases outside the gene matches. Germline V gives CDR1 SGHTA, CDR2 FQGNSA.

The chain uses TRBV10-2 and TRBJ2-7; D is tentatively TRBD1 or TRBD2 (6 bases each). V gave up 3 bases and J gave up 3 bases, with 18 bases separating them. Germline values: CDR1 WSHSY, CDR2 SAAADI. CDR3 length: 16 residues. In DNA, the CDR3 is TGCGCCAGCAGTGATAGGGGCCCGGGGGCCTACTACGAGCAGTACGTC. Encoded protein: CASSDRGPGAYYEQYV.